This T cell receptor beta chain was sequenced in a study of control samples from healthy donors and cancer patients. V trimming: 5 bases; J trimming: 6 bases; junction bases outside the gene matches: 9. The germline V gene has CDR1 SGHTA and CDR2 FQGNSA. This CDR3 has 15 amino acids. Only in-frame clones appear in the TCRdb table, and some are missing; sequencing was by immunoSEQ multiplex PCR. The sample consists of 390,000 or so clones, 90% of them appearing once. The clonotype was recovered from a man in his forties or fifties with head and neck cancer. This chain uses TRBV7-2 with TRBJ1-5; 8 nucleotides line up with TRBD1. The sequenced material came from PBMCs. CDR3 coding DNA: TGTGCCAGCAGCCTTTACGCAGGGGGCGGTCAGCCCCAGCATTTT. This translates into CASSLYAGGGQPQHF.